Presented here are 12 T cell receptor beta chains from one specimen sequenced in a study of blood T cells in healthy people across ages. For the second PCR, which ran for roughly 7 to 11 cycles, a sample-barcoded 5' primer and a J-beta primer mix were used. TCRdb redid the calling of the 5' RACE reads with MiXCR, one entry per CDR3 protein. Of over a million distinct CDR3 sequences listed, 35% to 50% are singletons. Sequencing was done on a sample of blood. The receptors derive from a woman aged 55-69 years in good health.

The V gene is TRBV6-6, the J gene TRBJ1-5; D is undetermined. The CDR3 extends over 12 amino acids. Germline-derived CDR1 and CDR2 are MNHNY and SVGAGI (reference sequence). V was cut by 6 bases and J by 5 bases, with 8 bases left in between. The CDR3 bases are TGTGCCAGCAGCAGGACTGATCAGCCCCAGCATTTT. Amino acids: CASSRTDQPQHF.

The chain couples TRBV25-1 to TRBJ1-2, with D possibly being TRBD1 (6 bases). The CDR3 length is 17 residues. Trimming stripped 4 bases from V and 7 bases from J, with 25 bases between. In germline, CDR1 is MGHDK, CDR2 SYGVNS. CDR3 DNA: TGTGCCAGCAGTGGGGCTCGAGAGGCCACAGGGCGGGGTGGCTACACCTTC. Its translation is CASSGAREATGRGGYTF.

The genes are TRBV7-2 and TRBJ2-5; tentative D call: TRBD2 (6 bases). Germline assignment: CDR1 SGHTA and CDR2 FQGNSA. CDR3 size: 18 residues. The ends were cut back, 4 bases at V and 2 bases at J, with 23 bases in the middle. The CDR3 DNA follows: TGTGCCAGCAGCTATCGGGAGCAGCCAACAAACAAGCAAGAGACCCAGTACTTC. Residues: CASSYREQPTNKQETQYF.

The chain carries TRBV5-5 and TRBJ1-2; perhaps TRBD1 as D (5 bases). There are 15 residues in the CDR3. The ends were cut back, 2 bases at V and 6 bases at J, with 17 bases in the middle. Germline lookup yields CDR1 SGHKS and CDR2 YYEKEE (reference sequence). For the CDR3, the DNA is TGTGCCAGCAGCTTTACAGGAAGTGCCGGGGATGGCTACACCTTC. Amino acids: CASSFTGSAGDGYTF. Variable domain in full (rest from reference TRBV5-5 and TRBJ1-2): DAGVTQSPTHLIKTRGQQVTLRCSPISGHKSVSWYQQVLGQGPQFIFQYYEKEERGRGNFPDRFSARQFPNYSSELNVNALLLGDSALYLCASSFTGSAGDGYTFGSGTRLTVV.

The rearrangement uses TRBV30 and TRBJ2-2, with 13 bases lining up with TRBD2. The CDR3 runs to 16 residues. In germline, CDR1 is GTSNPN, CDR2 SVGIG (reference sequence). Trimming at V came to 0 bases and at J to 4 bases, leaving 2 bases not matched to a gene. CDR3 nucleotide sequence: TGTGCCTGGAGTGTAGGACTAGCGGGAGTCACCGGGGAGCTGTTTTTT. This encodes CAWSVGLAGVTGELFF.

A few counts support this clonotype. V usage is TRBV29-1 and J usage is TRBJ2-2; D remains unclear. The ends were cut back, 7 bases at V and 0 bases at J, with 6 bases in the middle. Looked up from germline, CDR1 is SQVTM and CDR2 is ANQGSEA. CDR3 size: 12 residues. CDR3 nucleotides: TGCAGCGCCCGAACGAACACCGGGGAGCTGTTTTTT. Translation gives CSARTNTGELFF.

CDR3 amino acids: CASSHDSTASSGANVLTF. DNA for the CDR3: TGTGCCAGCAGCCATGATTCGACAGCTAGCTCTGGGGCCAACGTCCTGACTTTC. This sequence joins TRBV9 and TRBJ2-6; possibly TRBD1 for D (5 bases). The CDR3 totals 18 residues. Germline-derived CDR1 and CDR2 are SGDLS and YYNGEE. V lost 4 bases, J lost 0 bases, and 17 bases lay in between.

The chain recombines TRBV29-1 with TRBJ2-3, with D tentatively TRBD2 (6 bases). The V gene's germline CDR1 is SQVTM and CDR2 ANQGSEA. The CDR3 contains 13 residues. V shed 4 bases and J shed 3 bases, with 11 bases lying between them. For the CDR3, the DNA is TGCAGCGTTGGGTCGGACTATACAGATACGCAGTATTTT. Residues: CSVGSDYTDTQYF.

The V call is TRBV28, the J call TRBJ2-5; perhaps TRBD1 as D (7 bases). V was clipped by 5 bases and J by 2 bases, with 18 bases between them. CDR1 and CDR2 from the germline V gene are MDHEN and SYDVKM. This CDR3 is built from 16 residues. The CDR3 sequence is CASSPDGRGAQETQYF. The CDR3 DNA reads TGTGCCAGCAGTCCGGACGGCAGGGGGGCACAAGAGACCCAGTACTTC.

The chain combines TRBV28 with TRBJ1-5; D call uncertain. Trimming left V 8 bases short and J 0 bases short, with 14 bases between. CDR3 length: 15 residues. Germline CDR1 and CDR2: MDHEN and SYDVKM. CDR3 protein: CASGLTEYSNQPQHF. The CDR3 DNA is TGTGCCAGCGGACTAACGGAGTATAGCAATCAGCCCCAGCATTTT.

This clonotype was observed many times. The V call is TRBV3-1, the J call TRBJ2-7; 7 nucleotides align to TRBD1. V was pared by 1 base and J by 3 bases, with 9 bases of the junction left unmatched. CDR3 length: 16 residues. CDR1 and CDR2 (germline): LGHDT, YNNKEL (reference sequence). The CDR3: CASSQAAGTDFYEQYF. The CDR3 bases are TGTGCCAGCAGCCAAGCGGCCGGGACAGACTTCTACGAGCAGTACTTC.

The table lists this clonotype with a count of one. The chain uses TRBV3-1 and TRBJ2-2; 9 bases are a match to TRBD1. The germline V gene has CDR1 LGHDT and CDR2 YNNKEL (reference sequence). V trimming: 5 bases; J trimming: 7 bases; junction bases outside the gene matches: 11. There are 16 residues in the CDR3. DNA of the CDR3: TGTGCCAGCAGCTTCCCGGGACAGGGAGCGATCGGGGAGCTGTTTTTT. Amino acids: CASSFPGQGAIGELFF.